What follows are 18 T cell receptor beta chains derived from one specimen sequenced in a study of regulatory T cells in long-lasting Graves disease. Stated time point: newly diagnosed GD, antithyroid drugs for less than 3 months. After RNA was extracted from PBMCs, the TCR library was made from it. TCR beta libraries were built with iRepertoire HTBI primers and Arm-PCR of CDR3 regions. TCRdb reanalysed the multiplex PCR reads using MiXCR and keeps one entry per CDR3 protein. The repertoire consists of some 200,000 distinct CDR3 sequences, with roughly a fifth occurring once and the leading ten covering about 10%. These same data were also listed under a study on T cells in Graves' hyperthyroidism and ophthalmopathy.

This specimen was peripheral blood mononuclear cells (PBMCs), taken at new diagnosis, from a patient treated with antithyroid drugs. The receptors come from a woman aged 25 to 39 with Graves disease.

Ten or more counts support this clonotype. V and J are TRBV7-3 and TRBJ2-1; 9 nucleotides match TRBD2. The CDR3 extends over 16 amino acids. V shed 5 bases, J shed 5 bases, and the junction held 10 bases outside the gene matches. Germline V gene sequence: CDR1 SGHTA, CDR2 FQGTGA. In DNA, the CDR3 is TGTGCCAGCAGCCCTGCGAGCGGGGGGACTAACAATGAGCAGTTCTTC. It is translated as CASSPASGGTNNEQFF.

This clonotype was seen repeatedly, ten times or more. The chain is built from TRBV6-2 or TRBV6-3 and TRBJ1-1, with D unresolved. Germline V CDR1 and CDR2: MNHEY, SVGEGT. V lost 2 bases, J lost 1 base, and 14 bases lay in between. The CDR3 is 16 amino acids. This CDR3 reads CASSYPSKAWNTEAFF. Here the CDR3 DNA reads TGTGCCAGCAGTTACCCAAGTAAGGCATGGAACACTGAAGCTTTCTTT.

At least ten counts were recorded for this clonotype. The chain has TRBV18 and TRBJ2-3; no definite D call. The CDR3 sequence is 16 residues long. Germline CDR1 reads KGHSH; CDR2 reads LQKENI. Trimming removed 3 bases at V and 0 bases at J, with 13 bases between. The CDR3 protein is CASSPTFSSSTDTQYF. The CDR3 DNA is TGTGCCAGCTCACCCACATTTTCATCTAGCACAGATACGCAGTATTTT.

This chain uses TRBV2 with TRBJ2-3; D call uncertain. The V end lost 2 bases, the J end lost 6 bases, and 12 bases lay between the germline ends. CDR1 and CDR2 from the germline V gene are SNHLY and FYNNEI. CDR3 length equals 14 residues. The CDR3 region has the DNA TGTGCCAGCAGTGAAAGTAGCCTCCCTGATACGCAGTATTTT. It codes for CASSESSLPDTQYF. The entire variable domain, with the rest obtained from reference TRBV2 and TRBJ2-3, is as follows: EPEVTQTPSHQVTQMGQEVILRCVPISNHLYFYWYRQILGQKVEFLVSFYNNEISEKSEIFDDQFSVERPDGSNFTLKIRSTKLEDSAMYFCASSESSLPDTQYFGPGTRLTVL.

This clonotype has at least ten counts. The V and J genes are TRBV30 and TRBJ1-6; TRBD1 matches 8 bases. Germline V gene lookup returns CDR1 GTSNPN and CDR2 SVGIG (reference sequence). The CDR3 loop spans 15 amino acids. With V trimmed by 1 base and J by 7 bases, 6 bases remained unmatched. The CDR3: CAWSDRQGINSPLHF. The CDR3 DNA reads as TGTGCCTGGAGTGACCGACAGGGGATAAATTCACCCCTCCACTTT.

The chain links TRBV11-2 to TRBJ2-5; 7 nucleotides agree with TRBD2. V gave up 5 bases and J gave up 5 bases; unmatched junction bases: 5. CDR1 is SGHAT, CDR2 FQNNGV, per germline. The length of the CDR3 is 13 residues. CDR3 sequence (DNA): TGTGCCAGCAGCCGGGGGGTGCGGGAGACCCAGTACTTC. This gives the protein CASSRGVRETQYF.

The table lists this clonotype with a few counts. The chain is built from TRBV6-1 and TRBJ2-7, with 10 bases fitting TRBD2. The trim removed 7 bases at V and 7 bases at J, leaving 10 bases unmatched. CDR1 MNHNS and CDR2 SASEGT come from the germline V gene. The length of the CDR3 is 14 residues. CDR3 amino acids: CASTRLAGEGEQYF. The DNA for the CDR3 is TGTGCCAGCACTAGGCTAGCGGGAGAGGGGGAGCAGTACTTC.

This clonotype occurred many times. The chain recombines TRBV7-2 with TRBJ2-1; D might be TRBD1 (7 bases). Per germline, CDR1 SGHTA and CDR2 FQGNSA. This CDR3 region has 15 residues. Trimming left V 4 bases short and J 4 bases short, with 14 bases between. In nucleotides, the CDR3 is TGTGCCAGCAGCTCGCGGGACAGCCCGTACAATGAGCAGTTCTTC. Its translation: CASSSRDSPYNEQFF.

Many counts were recorded for this clonotype. The chain employs TRBV11-2 and TRBJ1-5, with D unresolved. The CDR3 sequence is 12 residues long. V dropped 3 bases and J dropped 8 bases, with 8 bases sitting between them. Germline V CDR1 and CDR2: SGHAT, FQNNGV. CDR3 in amino acids: CASSFGGEPQHF. The CDR3 coding sequence is TGTGCCAGCAGCTTCGGTGGTGAGCCCCAGCATTTT.

This clonotype has at least ten counts. This rearrangement joins TRBV12-5 to TRBJ2-7; 7 bases are shared with TRBD2. The trim removed 7 bases at V and 4 bases at J, leaving 10 bases unmatched. The V gene's germline CDR1 is LGHNT and CDR2 FRNRAP. The CDR3 consists of 14 residues. The CDR3 loop reads CASVLGRDGYEQYF. CDR3 DNA: TGTGCTAGTGTCCTGGGGAGGGATGGTTACGAGCAGTACTTC.

This clonotype showed up just a few times. This chain connects TRBV14 to TRBJ1-1; weak D call: TRBD1 (6 bases). Germline-derived CDR1 and CDR2 are SGHDN and FVKESK. The CDR3 consists of 15 residues. The V and J ends lost 3 bases and 6 bases respectively, with 17 bases between them. The CDR3 protein is CASSQNTGISAEAFF. In nucleotides, the CDR3 is TGTGCCAGCAGCCAGAATACAGGGATAAGCGCTGAAGCTTTCTTT.

The table lists this clonotype with many counts. The chain has TRBV14 and TRBJ2-1, with 11 bases identical to TRBD2. The CDR3 sequence is 15 residues long. Looked up from germline, CDR1 is SGHDN and CDR2 is FVKESK. The V gene end was trimmed by 3 bases and the J gene end by 4 bases; junction bases not matched to a gene: 2. The CDR3, as DNA: TGTGCCAGCAGCCATACTAGCGGGGGATACAATGAGCAGTTCTTC. Residues: CASSHTSGGYNEQFF.

The rearrangement joins TRBV10-3 to TRBJ1-5, with a weak D call TRBD1 (5 bases). The CDR3 totals 14 residues. The V gene's germline CDR1 is ENHRY and CDR2 SYGVKD. Trimming shortened V by 8 bases and J by 3 bases, and 14 bases separated the two germline ends. The CDR3 bases are TGTGCCATCGTTAAGGGGATTGACAATCAGCCCCAGCATTTT. Translation gives CAIVKGIDNQPQHF.

This clonotype was observed many times. In nucleotides, the CDR3 is TGTGCCAGTAGTATCGGAGGGGTCGCCTACGAGCAGTACTTC. Encoded protein: CASSIGGVAYEQYF. The chain combines TRBV19 with TRBJ2-7, with TRBD2 as a possible D gene (6 bases). Germline CDR1 LNHDA, CDR2 SQIVND (reference sequence). Trimming removed 3 bases at V and 2 bases at J, with 11 bases between. The CDR3 loop spans 14 amino acids.

At least ten counts were recorded for this clonotype. This chain links TRBV20-1 with TRBJ2-5, with TRBD2 matching over 10 bases. CDR1 DFQATT and CDR2 SNEGSKA come from the germline V gene (reference sequence). Trimming removed 3 bases from V and 4 bases from J; junction bases left unmatched: 17. The CDR3 spans 18 residues. Here the CDR3 reads CSARGLKRGGLFSETQYF. The CDR3 nucleotides are TGCAGTGCTAGGGGTCTGAAGCGGGGGGGCCTTTTCTCAGAGACCCAGTACTTC.

This clonotype was counted ten times or more. The chain combines TRBV12-5 with TRBJ1-3, with D uncertain. This CDR3 has 15 amino acids. The germline V gene encodes CDR1 LGHNT and CDR2 FRNRAP. V was cut by 1 base and J by 0 bases, with 7 bases left in between. As DNA, the CDR3 is TGTGCTAGTGGTTTGGACCCGGGCTCTGGAAACACCATATATTTT. Its translation: CASGLDPGSGNTIYF.

This clonotype was found many times. The chain carries TRBV11-2 and TRBJ2-1; 9 bases map to TRBD2. The CDR3 is 16 amino acids. Germline V lookup: CDR1 SGHAT, CDR2 FQNNGV. V shed 5 bases, J shed 4 bases, and the junction held 9 bases outside the gene matches. The DNA of the CDR3 is TGTGCCAGCAGCACCCGACTAGCGGCATTTTACAATGAGCAGTTCTTC. Encoded protein: CASSTRLAAFYNEQFF.

This clonotype was seen ten or more times. V usage is TRBV18 and J usage is TRBJ1-4, with TRBD1 as a possible D gene (5 bases). Germline loops: CDR1 KGHSH, CDR2 LQKENI. CDR3 length equals 14 residues. V gave up 3 bases and J gave up 8 bases, with 13 bases separating them. The CDR3, as DNA: TGTGCCAGCTCACCCGGGGACGCCAGCGAAAAACTGTTTTTT. Translated: CASSPGDASEKLFF.